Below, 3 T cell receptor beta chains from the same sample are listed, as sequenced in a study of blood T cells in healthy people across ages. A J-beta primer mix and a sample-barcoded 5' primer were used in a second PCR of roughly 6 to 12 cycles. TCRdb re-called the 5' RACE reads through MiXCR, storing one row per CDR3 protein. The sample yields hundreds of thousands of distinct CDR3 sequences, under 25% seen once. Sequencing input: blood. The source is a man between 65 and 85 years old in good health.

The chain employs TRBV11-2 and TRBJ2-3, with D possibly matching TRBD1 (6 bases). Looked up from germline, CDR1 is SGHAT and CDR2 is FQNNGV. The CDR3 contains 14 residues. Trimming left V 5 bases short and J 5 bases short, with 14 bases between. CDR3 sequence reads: CASSQGHTGDTQYF. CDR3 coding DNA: TGTGCCAGCAGCCAGGGACACACAGGAGATACGCAGTATTTT.

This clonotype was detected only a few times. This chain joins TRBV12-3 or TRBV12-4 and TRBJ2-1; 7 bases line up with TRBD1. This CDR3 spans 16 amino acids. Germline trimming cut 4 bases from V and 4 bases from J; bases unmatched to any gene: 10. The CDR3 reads CASSSTDRILYNEQFF. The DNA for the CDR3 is TGTGCCAGCAGTTCGACGGACAGGATACTTTACAATGAGCAGTTCTTC.

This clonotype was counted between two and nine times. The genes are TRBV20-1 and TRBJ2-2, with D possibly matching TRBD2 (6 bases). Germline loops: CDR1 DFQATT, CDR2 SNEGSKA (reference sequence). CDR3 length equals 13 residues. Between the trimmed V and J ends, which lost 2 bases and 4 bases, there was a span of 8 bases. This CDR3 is CSARREVTGELFF. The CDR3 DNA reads TGCAGTGCTAGAAGGGAGGTCACCGGGGAGCTGTTTTTT.